This T cell receptor (beta chain) was found in a study of cytomegalovirus exposure and HLA in healthy donors (dated by TCRdb to about 2017). Looking at the study overall: According to an earlier analysis of around 600 of the donors, about 179 million T cells yielded over 100 million unique TCR beta sequences and 276 Gb of sequence data. Roughly 300 gigabases of sequencing data and tens of millions of unique TCR sequences were included in an early release covering about 700 HLA-typed donors. Of the roughly 410 genotyped donors, 80% to 90% were placed in the genetic ancestry cluster associated with self-reported Caucasian donors. The study aimed to test whether signatures of past pathogen exposure could be identified by cataloging public T cell receptors. The study profiled the T cell repertoires of 666 subjects by immunosequencing and related them to cytomegalovirus serostatus. In addition to the first cohort of hundreds of subjects, a separate validation cohort of approximately 110 different subjects was used. High-throughput TCR immunosequencing, statistical association of individual TCRs with disease status, and machine learning were combined to predict cytomegalovirus infection status. A later analysis re-examined previously published TCR beta repertoires from 610 or so donors and added high-resolution HLA genotyping to investigate patterns of TCR occurrence. The later analysis used no new phenotypic data to find candidate immune exposures, relying instead on TCR beta sequences and their occurrence across donors. An earlier analysis of approximately 580 of the donors used high-throughput TCR beta sequencing to judge whether each TCR beta V gene segment behaved as functional or pseudogenic. Donor age, sex, ethnicity and CMV serostatus were collected together with the repertoire data. In a later genetic analysis, genome-wide SNP genotypes for about three fifths of the 666 donors were used, and that subset was treated as a discovery cohort. All discovery cohort repertoires had been generated using a single sequencing platform. HLA typing covered class I and class II loci at four-digit resolution. The number of donors typed differed by locus, with 629-630 for A, B, C, DRB1 and DQB1, more than 500 for DQA1, approximately 580 for DPA1, and under 490 for DPB1. Roughly 5 DR-DQ haplotypes were handled as single units for association and clustering because linkage in the cohort was strong. Among roughly 400 genotyped donors of the cohort, an average of roughly 230,000 unique TCR beta nucleotide sequences was sequenced per donor, of which about 19% were non-productive. Beyond this particular receptor, the publication reports: When HLA alleles, especially DR and DQ, strongly co-occurred, TCR associations were difficult to assign to individual alleles. Most CMV-associated TCR beta chains appeared to be HLA-restricted in a later analysis, and the HLA associations seemed to be driven largely by CMV exposure. A later analysis found that TCR association rates varied across HLA loci, with DRB1 alleles showing the most associated TCRs and HLA-C alleles the fewest. This cohort had only TCR beta chains sequenced, and the lack of alpha or paired-chain data limited which features could be detected. In a later genetic analysis, fewer N-insertions in productive TCRs were reported among donors in an Asian-associated ancestry cluster than the roughly 700-donor mean. The 87-base-pair reads could not distinguish some IMGT-functional V segments, including TRBV6-2 and TRBV6-3, so those segments were excluded. A further reported finding was that TCR beta sequences accurately predicted the HLA-A and HLA-B alleles for most subjects in the first cohort. The earlier analysis of about 600 of the donors excluded 15 to 20 rarely observed V segments, including chromosome 9 orphons, because counts were too low. Three of the identified cytomegalovirus-associated TCR beta chains were confirmed in vitro to be specific for cytomegalovirus antigens. HLA typing was unavailable for some donors at each locus, so association tests used only the typed subset. The only immune exposure information available for the cohort was CMV serostatus. Across donors, most TCR sequences were observed very rarely, whereas some public TCRs were present in many individuals. The study listed 150 to 200 TCR beta chains as associated with cytomegalovirus. The sequencing pipeline was judged likely to have produced a cluster of highly shared sequence variants as a technical artifact. According to a later analysis, parvovirus B19, influenza, CMV and Epstein-Barr virus appeared linked to several top co-occurrence clusters. Cytomegalovirus status was reported to be diagnosed by the classifier with high specificity and sensitivity in both the original and validation cohorts. It was suggested by the authors that the approach could potentially be generalized to other disease states and immunological phenotypes. Correlated functional status among segregating V segments might be attributable to linkage disequilibrium, but an unknown experimental factor could not be ruled out. The presence/absence analyses assumed that sequencing depth was roughly uniform across donors, and that assumption may not be true. An earlier analysis of 587 of the donors showed that most TCR beta V segments appeared in productive rearrangements either about 87% or about 30% of the time, which broadly matched IMGT annotations. A later analysis associated about 18,000 TCR beta sequences with specific HLA alleles at a false discovery rate of 0.05. An association between a missense DCLRE1C variant and V-gene and J-gene trimming of TCR beta chains was found in a later genetic analysis and replicated in an independent cohort. A later analysis found that HLA-associated TCR beta chains were more clonally expanded and had lower generation probabilities than equally common non-associated chains.

The cohort consisted of 670 or so healthy bone marrow donors. At the time of sampling, every cohort member was nominally healthy, though immune exposures that went unrecorded were likely present. The donor tested CMV seronegative and was one of the 352 seronegative cohort members. Every donor gave a peripheral blood sample, and the peripheral blood mononuclear cells from that sample were used for TCR beta sequencing. Genomic DNA was extracted from the blood cell samples with the Qiagen DNeasy Blood Extraction Kit. About this clone: The antigen it binds to is not known.

Libraries were made using the immunoSEQ multiplex PCR assay. For the multiplex PCR, a mixture combining 60 forward primers for TCR Vbeta segments and 13 reverse primers for TCR Jbeta segments was used. Amplification of the CDR3 region of rearranged TCR beta genes was performed with a multiplex PCR assay on genomic DNA. The Illumina HiSeq System was used to sequence the amplified TCR beta libraries as 87-base-pair reads. The source study handled its data this way. In a later analysis, 70 million to 95 million unique TCR beta chains were counted across the roughly 700 repertoires, and roughly 11 million of these chains were shared by at least two donors. Raw reads were error-corrected and collapsed into unique sequences by a nearest-neighbor algorithm in which closely related sequences were merged to remove PCR and sequencing errors. V, D and J gene segments were assigned by aligning CDR3 sequences to IMGT reference sequences. For a sequence to be retained, a match of at least six nucleotides was required to both a V gene segment and a J gene segment. A rearrangement was called productive if the CDR3 had no stop codons and remained in frame with V and J, and every other rearrangement was called non-productive. CDR3 was defined according to IMGT convention as the region running from the second conserved V-encoded cysteine to the conserved J-encoded phenylalanine. Sequences without an unambiguous match to a single V gene segment were excluded from the earlier analysis of about 600 of the donors. In an earlier analysis of 450 to 700 of the donors, V segments were called functional above 56.7% productive rearrangements and were called segregating when the between-donor standard deviation exceeded 5%. A statistical classification framework was built to diagnose cytomegalovirus status from the catalog of TCR beta chain sequences. V and J gene assignment, in a later analysis, came from comparing TCR nucleotide sequences with IMGT/GENE-DB human TR gene sequences. The TCRdist pipeline was used in a later analysis to assign CDR3 sequences and most-parsimonious VDJ recombination scenarios. In a later analysis, each TCR beta chain was defined by its CDR3 amino acid sequence together with its V-gene family, and reads lacking a unique V-gene family were excluded. As a way to deal with suspected cross-contamination and a sequencing artifact, a later analysis dropped 592 nucleotide sequences that were highly shared and had low generation probability. In a later analysis, a clonal expansion index was calculated for each public chain from normalized within-repertoire ranks of inferred template counts. In a later analysis, generation probabilities were computed using a VDJ recombination model fitted to out-of-frame rearrangements, and the results were checked against IGoR. In a later analysis, hypergeometric tests were used to score TCR-TCR, TCR-HLA and TCR-CMV co-occurrence, with a repertoire-size bias correction applied to TCR pairs. In a later analysis, false discovery rates were estimated by permuting HLA or CMV assignments 20 times. In a later analysis, co-occurring TCRs were grouped with DBSCAN, and TCRdist sequence similarity was added when clustering was performed within HLA-allele-positive subsets. Co-occurrence clustering excluded repertoires with fewer than 30,000 or more than 120,000 public chains, plus five with anomalous nucleotide sharing. This is the immuneACCESS table as TCRdb keeps it, with only in-frame sequences that have V and J called. A part of the clones is gone; compared with another copy, unresolved V genes explain less than half, and the rest is unexplained. Clone size and V and J calls were adopted from that table, with D and trimming inferred from the DNA. This sample's table lists about 140,000 clones. Clones ranked in the top ten supply 0.8% to 1% of the sample.

Spanning cysteine to phenylalanine, the CDR3 consists of 13 amino acids. Kept here is only the CDR3 DNA, which spans 39 bases and is read in frame from base 1. V trim: 4 bases; J trim: 5 bases; unmatched bases: 4. CDR1 SGDLS and CDR2 YYNGEE were looked up in the germline V gene. Sequenced material: PBMCs. This sequence uses TRBV9 and TRBJ2-5; 8 junctional bases match TRBD2. This sequence was found in a male donor in good health and CMV-seronegative. Read as DNA, the sequence is TGTGCCAGCAGCACCGGGGGGGAGGAGACCCAGTACTTC. Its protein is CASSTGGEETQYF.